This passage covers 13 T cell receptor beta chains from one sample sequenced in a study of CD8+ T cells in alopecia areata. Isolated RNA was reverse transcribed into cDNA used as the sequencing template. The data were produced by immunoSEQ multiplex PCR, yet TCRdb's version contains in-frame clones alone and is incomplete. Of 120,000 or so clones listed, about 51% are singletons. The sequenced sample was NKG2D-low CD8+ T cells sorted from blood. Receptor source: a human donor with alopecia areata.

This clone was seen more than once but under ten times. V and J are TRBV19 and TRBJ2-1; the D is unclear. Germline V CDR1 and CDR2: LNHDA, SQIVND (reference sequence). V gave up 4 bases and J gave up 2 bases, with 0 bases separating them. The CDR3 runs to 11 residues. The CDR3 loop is CASSTYNEQFF. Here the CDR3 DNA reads TGTGCCAGTAGTACCTACAATGAGCAGTTCTTC.

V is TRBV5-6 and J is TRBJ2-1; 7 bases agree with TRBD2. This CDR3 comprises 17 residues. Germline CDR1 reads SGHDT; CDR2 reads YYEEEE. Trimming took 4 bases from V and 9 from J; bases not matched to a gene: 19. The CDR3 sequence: CASSPSRGSGPPREQFF. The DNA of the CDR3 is TGTGCCAGCAGCCCTTCGCGTGGTAGCGGGCCCCCTCGTGAGCAGTTCTTC.

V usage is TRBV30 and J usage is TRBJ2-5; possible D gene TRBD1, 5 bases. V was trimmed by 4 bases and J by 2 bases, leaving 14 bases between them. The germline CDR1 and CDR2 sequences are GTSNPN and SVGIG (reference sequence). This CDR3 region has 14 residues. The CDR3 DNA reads TGTGCCTGGAATCCGGTAGACAGACAAGAGACCCAGTACTTC. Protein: CAWNPVDRQETQYF.

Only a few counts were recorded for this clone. CDR3 sequence reads: CAWSTGTGDLNTGELFF. The CDR3 nucleotides are TGTGCCTGGAGTACTGGGACAGGGGACCTCAACACCGGGGAGCTGTTTTTT. The genes are TRBV30 and TRBJ2-2, with TRBD1 matching over 10 bases. V dropped 2 bases and J dropped 2; count of bases not matched to a gene: 8. From germline, CDR1 is GTSNPN and CDR2 SVGIG (reference sequence). The CDR3 has 17 amino acids.

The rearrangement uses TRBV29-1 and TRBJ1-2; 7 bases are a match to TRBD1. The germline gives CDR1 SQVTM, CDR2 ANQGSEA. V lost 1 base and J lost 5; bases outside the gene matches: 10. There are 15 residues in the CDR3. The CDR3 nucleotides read TGCAGCGTTGAAGCTGGAGGGGGCGTAGGATATGGCTACACCTTC. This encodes CSVEAGGGVGYGYTF. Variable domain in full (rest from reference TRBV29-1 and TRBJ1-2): SAVISQKPSRDICQRGTSLTIQCQVDSQVTMMFWYRQQPGQSLTLIATANQGSEATYESGFVIDKFPISRPNLTFSTLTVSNMSPEDSSIYLCSVEAGGGVGYGYTFGSGTRLTVV.

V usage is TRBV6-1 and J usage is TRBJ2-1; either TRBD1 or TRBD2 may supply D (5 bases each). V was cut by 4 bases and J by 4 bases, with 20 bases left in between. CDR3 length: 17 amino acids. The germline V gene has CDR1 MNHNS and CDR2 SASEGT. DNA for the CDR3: TGTGCCAGCAGTGGGCCCTCCGGGCAGGGACCGTACAATGAGCAGTTCTTC. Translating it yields CASSGPSGQGPYNEQFF.

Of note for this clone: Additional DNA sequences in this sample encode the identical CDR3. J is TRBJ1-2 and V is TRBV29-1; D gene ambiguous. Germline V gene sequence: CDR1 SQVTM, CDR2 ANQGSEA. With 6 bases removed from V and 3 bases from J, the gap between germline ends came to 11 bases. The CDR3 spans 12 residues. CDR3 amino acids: CSVLGEDYGYTF. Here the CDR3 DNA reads TGCAGCGTACTCGGGGAGGACTATGGCTACACCTTC.

CDR3 bases: TGTGCCAGCAGCATAAAGGCATACTACGAGCAGTACTTC. Protein product: CASSIKAYYEQYF. The rearrangement joins TRBV27 to TRBJ2-7; D ambiguous. CDR3 length: 13 amino acids. The V and J ends lost 6 bases and 3 bases respectively, with 12 bases between them. CDR1 and CDR2 (germline): MNHEY, SMNVEV (reference sequence).

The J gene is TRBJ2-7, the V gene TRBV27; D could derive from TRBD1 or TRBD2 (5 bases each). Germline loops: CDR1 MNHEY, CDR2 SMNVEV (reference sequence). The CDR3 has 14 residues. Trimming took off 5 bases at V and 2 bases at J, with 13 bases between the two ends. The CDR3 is CASSPDRGPYEQYF. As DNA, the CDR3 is TGTGCCAGCAGTCCGGATCGGGGACCCTACGAGCAGTACTTC.

In DNA form, the CDR3 reads TGTGCCACCAGCAGACTGTCGGACGAGCAGTACTTC. It is translated as CATSRLSDEQYF. V usage is TRBV15 and J usage is TRBJ2-7; no definite D call. V was pared by 2 bases and J by 5 bases, with 7 bases between. This CDR3 comprises 12 residues. CDR1 and CDR2 (germline): LNHNV, YYDKDF (reference sequence).

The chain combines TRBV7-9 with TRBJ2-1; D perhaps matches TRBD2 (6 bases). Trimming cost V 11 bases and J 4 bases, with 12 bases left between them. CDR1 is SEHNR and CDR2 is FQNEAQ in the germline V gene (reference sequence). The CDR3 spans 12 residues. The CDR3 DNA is TGTGCCGCCACGGGGGAATACAATGAGCAGTTCTTC. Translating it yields CAATGEYNEQFF.

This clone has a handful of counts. CDR3 in DNA: TGTGCCTGGACCCTAGGGACTAGCGATACCGGGGAGCTGTTTTTT. Amino acids: CAWTLGTSDTGELFF. The V gene is TRBV30, the J gene TRBJ2-2, with 10 bases fitting TRBD2. V lost 4 bases and J lost 5; bases outside the gene matches: 7. This CDR3 is 15 amino acids long. Germline V gene sequence: CDR1 GTSNPN, CDR2 SVGIG (reference sequence).

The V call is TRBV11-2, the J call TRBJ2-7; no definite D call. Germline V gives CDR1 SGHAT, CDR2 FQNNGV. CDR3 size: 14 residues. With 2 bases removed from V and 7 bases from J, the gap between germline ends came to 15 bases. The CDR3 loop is CASSLLSLDLEQYF. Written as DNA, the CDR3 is TGTGCCAGCAGCTTATTAAGTCTGGACCTAGAGCAGTACTTC.